This T cell receptor beta chain was sequenced for a study of cytomegalovirus exposure and HLA in healthy donors. Study-level information: Genetic ancestry analysis placed around four fifths of the roughly 400 donors that were genotyped in the Caucasian-associated cluster.

In the PCR, 60 Vbeta and 13 Jbeta primers were used. Assay: immunoSEQ multiplex PCR; the TCRdb copy retains only in-frame clones and omits some. The repertoire includes 200,000 or so clones, 82% of them detected once, and 6% to 8% sits in the top ten. Each donor's status was that of a healthy bone marrow donor. The specimen was PBMCs. The receptor was isolated from a woman aged 50 to 60 in good health and CMV-seropositive.

As DNA, the CDR3 is TGTGCCAGCAGCTTCGGTAGCGGGACGGTAGAGACCCAGTACTTC. This gives the protein CASSFGSGTVETQYF. This chain uses TRBV7-2 with TRBJ2-5, with 8 bases fitting TRBD2. The germline CDR1 and CDR2 sequences are SGHTA and FQGNSA. V was clipped by 3 bases and J by 4 bases; unmatched bases: 7. This CDR3 region has 15 residues.